This TCR beta chain was recovered during a study of cytomegalovirus exposure and HLA in healthy donors. The germline V gene has CDR1 SNHLY and CDR2 FYNNEI. The V end lost 2 bases, the J end lost 3 bases, and 8 bases lay between the germline ends. CDR3 length: 14 residues. The PCR employed 60 Vbeta primers together with 13 Jbeta primers. Assay used: immunoSEQ multiplex PCR; TCRdb lists only in-frame clones, some missing. The data contain 98,000 or so clones, around 9.1% of them seen just once; the ten biggest clones take up approximately 6%. The source material was PBMCs. This chain links TRBV2 with TRBJ1-5; D gene ambiguous. This TCR was recovered from a middle-aged man in good health and CMV-seropositive. Here the CDR3 reads CASSELGYNQPQHF. DNA for the CDR3: TGTGCCAGCAGTGAACTCGGGTACAATCAGCCCCAGCATTTT.